Listed below are T cell receptor beta chains from one sample, sequenced in a study of cytomegalovirus exposure and HLA in healthy donors. Sequenced by immunoSEQ multiplex PCR; TCRdb stores in-frame clones only, minus some. The sample yields roughly 200,000 clones, about 9% seen once. The sample comprised PBMCs. The source of these receptors is a woman in her 30s in good health and CMV-seropositive. Each CDR3 is given with its conserved first and last residue. D genes are given only for firm matches. Clone size is shown for a subset of rows, as once, few, many or a class of expanded clone.

J	size	V	D	DNA	CDR3
TRBJ2-6	few	TRBV6-1	NA	TGTGCCAGCAGTGAGGCCCGAAGCTCTGGGGCCAACGTCCTGACTTTC	CASSEARSSGANVLTF
TRBJ2-6	few	TRBV2	TRBD1	TGTGCCAGCAGTCAACAGGGACAGGGGTCCAACGTCCTGACTTTC	CASSQQGQGSNVLTF
TRBJ1-2	NA	TRBV11-2	NA	TGTGCCAGCAGCTCCCCGCGGGAATATGGCTACACCTTC	CASSSPREYGYTF
TRBJ2-7	NA	TRBV7-9	NA	TGTGCCAGCAGCTTAGGAGGAACCTACGAGCAGTACTTC	CASSLGGTYEQYF
TRBJ2-2	few	TRBV29-1	NA	TGCAGCGTTCCTAAGACACCAAAAGGAACCGGGGAGCTGTTTTTT	CSVPKTPKGTGELFF
TRBJ2-2	NA	TRBV7-3	TRBD2	TGTGCCAGCAGCCCAGCGGGAGGGCCGGTCGGGGAGCTGTTTTTT	CASSPAGGPVGELFF
TRBJ2-1	NA	TRBV7-9	NA	TGTGCCAGCACAAACGGGGGAGAGGGCTACAATGAGCAGTTCTTC	CASTNGGEGYNEQFF
TRBJ1-2	NA	TRBV2	TRBD1	TGTGCCAGCAATCAGGACAGGGGAGATAACTATGGCTACACCTTC	CASNQDRGDNYGYTF
TRBJ1-3	NA	TRBV7-9	TRBD1	TGTGCCAGCAGCTTATTAAAGGGGGCCCTCTCTGGAAACACCATATATTTT	CASSLLKGALSGNTIYF
TRBJ2-7	NA	TRBV7-9	NA	TGTGCCAGCAGCCCCGCGTCGGGTAAGAGCTCCTACGAGCAGTACTTC	CASSPASGKSSYEQYF
TRBJ2-1	few	TRBV25-1	NA	TGTGCCAGCAAGTTTGGAGGACCCTACAATGAGCAGTTCTTC	CASKFGGPYNEQFF
TRBJ2-3	NA	TRBV23-1	TRBD1	TGCGCCAGCAGTCACCCCGGGACAGGGAGGGTAGATACGCAGTATTTT	CASSHPGTGRVDTQYF
TRBJ2-5	NA	TRBV7-8	TRBD1	TGTGCCAGCAGCTTTAACAGGGGAGAGACCCAGTACTTC	CASSFNRGETQYF
TRBJ2-1	NA	TRBV5-4	NA	TGTGCCAGCAGCTCCAAGCGGAGTGAGCAGTTCTTC	CASSSKRSEQFF
TRBJ2-5	NA	TRBV27	TRBD2	TGTGCCAGCAGTTTCCGCGGGGGGGGTCGGGAGACCCAGTACTTC	CASSFRGGGRETQYF
TRBJ1-1	few	TRBV19	NA	TGTGCCAGTAGTATGAAGGGGGCTGAAGCTTTCTTT	CASSMKGAEAFF
TRBJ2-5	few	TRBV12-5	NA	TGTGCTAGTGGTTTGGCCGACCCGAGGGAGACCCAGTACTTC	CASGLADPRETQYF
TRBJ1-2	few	TRBV10-3	NA	TGTGCCATCAGTGACCCCACCCGCAGGGATTATGGCTACACCTTC	CAISDPTRRDYGYTF
TRBJ1-4	NA	TRBV13	NA	TGTGCCAGCAGCTTAGGCATCGGTGCAACTAATGAAAAACTGTTTTTT	CASSLGIGATNEKLFF
TRBJ2-7	few	TRBV5-1	TRBD2	TGCGCCAGCAGCTTGTGGTCTAGCGGGAACGAGCAGTACTTC	CASSLWSSGNEQYF
TRBJ2-7	NA	TRBV19	NA	TGTGCCAGTAGTATACGCACGGGGGGGGACAGTGCCTACGAGCAGTACTTC	CASSIRTGGDSAYEQYF
TRBJ2-3	NA	TRBV11-2	NA	TGTGCCAGCAGCTTAGATTGGGCCCCAGCAGATACGCAGTATTTT	CASSLDWAPADTQYF
TRBJ1-4	few	TRBV18	TRBD1	TGTGCCAGCTCACCACCGGGACAGGGAGGCGAAAAACTGTTTTTT	CASSPPGQGGEKLFF